Listed below are T cell receptor beta chains from one sample, sequenced in a study of CD8 T cells in Susac syndrome. TCRdb itself ran the immunoSEQ multiplex PCR reads through MiXCR, one entry per CDR3 protein. The profile covers 130,000 or so distinct CDR3 sequences, with around 96% appearing a single time and over 0.095% taken by the ten largest. The sequenced material came from CD4+ T cells from PBMCs. These receptors originate from a human donor with multiple sclerosis. CDR3s include the opening cysteine and the closing phenylalanine or tryptophan. A D gene is named only where the DNA matches it firmly. A row's size may be missing; if present it is once, few, many or a size class.

size	length	V	J	D	CDR3	DNA
NA	15	TRBV20-1	TRBJ2-4	TRBD2	CSARGTSGAKNIQYF	TGCAGTGCTAGAGGGACTAGCGGAGCCAAAAACATTCAGTACTTC
NA	12	TRBV29-1	TRBJ2-7	NA	CSVGTASYEQYF	TGCAGCGTTGGGACAGCCTCCTACGAGCAGTACTTC
NA	13	TRBV2	TRBJ1-2	NA	CASSAWQGYGYTF	TGTGCCAGCAGTGCTTGGCAGGGATATGGCTACACCTTC
NA	16	TRBV24-1	TRBJ2-1	TRBD2	CATSDPTSGNYNEQFF	TGTGCCACCAGTGACCCGACTAGCGGGAACTACAATGAGCAGTTCTTC
once	17	TRBV24-1	TRBJ2-1	TRBD2	CATSDFSAGTSGNEQFF	TGTGCCACCAGTGATTTCTCGGCAGGGACTAGCGGGAATGAGCAGTTCTTC
NA	16	TRBV5-4	TRBJ2-3	NA	CASSSRAISSTDTQYF	TGTGCCAGCAGCTCCCGGGCCATAAGTAGCACAGATACGCAGTATTTT
NA	13	TRBV30	TRBJ1-3	NA	CAWSMVSGNTIYF	TGTGCCTGGAGTATGGTGTCTGGAAACACCATATATTTT
NA	12	TRBV29-1	TRBJ2-7	NA	CSVGDVFYEQYF	TGCAGCGTCGGGGACGTGTTCTACGAGCAGTACTTC
NA	16	TRBV7-9	TRBJ2-1	TRBD2	CASSFDSGGLYNEQFF	TGTGCCAGCAGCTTCGACTCGGGAGGGCTCTACAATGAGCAGTTCTTC
NA	13	TRBV20-1	TRBJ2-3	NA	CSASGAGGFPQYF	TGCAGTGCTAGTGGGGCAGGAGGTTTCCCGCAGTATTTT
NA	15	TRBV2	TRBJ2-1	NA	CASSGGPSGYNEQFF	TGTGCCAGCAGTGGGGGGCCTAGCGGCTACAATGAGCAGTTCTTC
once	17	TRBV29-1	TRBJ2-3	TRBD2	CSVEAPPVAGGTDTQYF	TGCAGCGTTGAAGCCCCGCCGGTAGCGGGGGGCACAGATACGCAGTATTTT
NA	15	TRBV7-2	TRBJ2-1	TRBD1	CASSLVQGVVYEQFF	TGTGCCAGCAGCTTAGTACAGGGGGTTGTGTATGAGCAGTTCTTC
once	17	TRBV12-3/TRBV12-4	TRBJ2-7	NA	CASSLGWGPRSSYEQYF	TGTGCCAGCAGTTTAGGGTGGGGCCCAAGGAGCTCCTACGAGCAGTACTTC
NA	14	TRBV28	TRBJ2-5	NA	CASSYAYGGETQYF	TGTGCCAGCAGCTACGCCTACGGAGGAGAGACCCAGTACTTC
few	13	TRBV9	TRBJ2-7	NA	CASSVGATYEQYF	TGTGCCAGCAGCGTAGGCGCTACCTACGAGCAGTACTTC
NA	17	TRBV3-1	TRBJ2-3	TRBD2	CASSSGTSASSTDTQYF	TGTGCCAGCAGCTCCGGGACTAGCGCCTCGAGCACAGATACGCAGTATTTT
once	16	TRBV10-3	TRBJ1-1	TRBD1	CAISEGGQGVSAEAFF	TGTGCCATCAGTGAAGGTGGGCAGGGGGTGTCCGCTGAAGCTTTCTTT
NA	15	TRBV3-1	TRBJ2-1	NA	CASCKGQASYNEQFF	TGTGCCAGCTGTAAGGGGCAGGCTTCCTACAATGAGCAGTTCTTC
NA	15	TRBV29-1	TRBJ1-1	NA	CSADQGPHGNTEAFF	TGCAGCGCTGACCAGGGCCCTCATGGGAACACTGAAGCTTTCTTT
NA	15	TRBV3-1	TRBJ1-2	NA	CASSQNQGSGYGYTF	TGTGCCAGCAGCCAAAACCAGGGTTCGGGCTATGGCTACACCTTC
NA	12	TRBV7-9	TRBJ1-1	NA	CASSHRYTEAFF	TGTGCCAGCAGTCACAGGTACACTGAAGCTTTCTTT
NA	14	TRBV3-1	TRBJ2-6	NA	CASSSGPGANVLTF	TGTGCCAGCAGCTCAGGCCCCGGCGCCAACGTCCTGACTTTC
NA	15	TRBV28	TRBJ2-7	NA	CASSFVGAGAYEQYF	TGTGCCAGCAGTTTCGTGGGGGCTGGCGCCTACGAGCAGTACTTC
NA	13	TRBV2	TRBJ1-1	NA	CASLVRGNTEAFF	TGTGCCAGCCTCGTCAGGGGGAACACTGAAGCTTTCTTT
NA	12	TRBV5-1	TRBJ2-1	TRBD1	CASRLGGGEQFF	TGCGCCAGCAGGCTAGGGGGCGGGGAGCAGTTCTTC
NA	17	TRBV24-1	TRBJ2-1	TRBD2	CATSDQRTSGGKNEQFF	TGTGCCACCAGTGACCAGAGGACTAGCGGGGGTAAAAATGAGCAGTTCTTC
NA	14	TRBV14	TRBJ2-7	NA	CASSQGLTRAEQYF	TGTGCCAGCAGCCAAGGTCTTACCAGGGCCGAGCAGTACTTC
NA	16	TRBV20-1	TRBJ2-5	TRBD2	CSASSRVSGGSKTQYF	TGCAGTGCTAGTTCTCGGGTTAGCGGGGGTTCGAAGACCCAGTACTTC
NA	11	TRBV20-1	TRBJ2-7	NA	CSASRDYEQYF	TGCAGTGCTAGCAGAGACTACGAGCAGTACTTC
NA	11	TRBV25-1	TRBJ2-5	NA	CASRVSETQYF	TGTGCCAGCCGGGTATCAGAGACCCAGTACTTC
few	11	TRBV3-1	TRBJ2-5	NA	CASSQSETQYF	TGTGCCAGCAGCCAGAGTGAGACCCAGTACTTC
NA	15	TRBV24-1	TRBJ2-4	NA	CATSDLGGRGNIQYF	TGTGCCACCAGTGATTTGGGGGGGCGCGGAAACATTCAGTACTTC
NA	15	TRBV19	TRBJ2-7	TRBD1	CASTSTGTGSYEQYF	TGTGCCAGTACCAGCACCGGGACAGGGTCCTACGAGCAGTACTTC
NA	14	TRBV21-1	TRBJ2-1	NA	CASAWDWEHNEQFF	TGTGCCAGCGCTTGGGACTGGGAGCACAATGAGCAGTTCTTC
NA	19	TRBV9	TRBJ2-1	NA	CASSPLGGGPTLAYNEQFF	TGTGCCAGCAGCCCTTTAGGCGGCGGCCCCACCTTAGCCTACAATGAGCAGTTCTTC
NA	14	TRBV28	TRBJ2-7	TRBD2	CASRAGGSDAEQYF	TGTGCCAGCAGGGCGGGAGGCTCCGATGCCGAGCAGTACTTC
NA	16	TRBV29-1	TRBJ1-2	NA	CSVPPLGFAANYGYTF	TGCAGCGTTCCCCCGTTGGGGTTTGCAGCTAACTATGGCTACACCTTC
NA	14	TRBV6-2/TRBV6-3	TRBJ1-5	NA	CAAGLGAVPRPQHF	TGTGCCGCGGGTTTAGGGGCGGTCCCTAGGCCCCAGCATTTT
NA	15	TRBV29-1	TRBJ2-2	TRBD2	CSVDGRREGTGELFF	TGCAGCGTTGACGGGCGGCGGGAGGGCACCGGGGAGCTGTTTTTT
NA	14	TRBV7-2	TRBJ1-2	NA	CASSPSPGIDGYTF	TGTGCCAGCAGCCCGAGTCCAGGGATAGATGGCTACACCTTC
NA	12	TRBV2	TRBJ2-5	NA	CASSVRLETQYF	TGTGCCAGCAGTGTGCGGTTAGAGACCCAGTACTTC
NA	16	TRBV5-1	TRBJ1-1	TRBD1	CASSPGGTGAPTEAFF	TGCGCCAGCAGCCCCGGCGGGACAGGGGCTCCGACTGAAGCTTTCTTT
NA	15	TRBV15	TRBJ1-3	NA	CATSRDKGSGNTIYF	TGTGCCACCAGCAGAGATAAGGGTTCTGGAAACACCATATATTTT
NA	16	TRBV5-1	TRBJ2-7	NA	CASSHSDQTPSGEQYF	TGCGCCAGCAGCCACTCCGATCAGACACCCTCTGGGGAGCAGTACTTC
NA	15	TRBV6-5	TRBJ1-6	NA	CASRTDGSYNSPLHF	TGTGCCAGCAGAACTGATGGCTCCTATAATTCACCCCTCCACTTT
NA	14	TRBV20-1	TRBJ2-7	TRBD2	CSAPRGGGAYEQYF	TGCAGTGCCCCCCGGGGCGGGGGGGCCTACGAGCAGTACTTC
NA	14	TRBV28	TRBJ2-7	NA	CASRMIQGSYEQYF	TGTGCCAGCAGGATGATTCAGGGCTCCTACGAGCAGTACTTC
once	12	TRBV15	TRBJ2-1	NA	CATSRELGEQFF	TGTGCCACCAGCAGAGAGTTGGGTGAGCAGTTCTTC
once	16	TRBV27	TRBJ2-1	NA	CASSLEGHPKRNEQFF	TGTGCCAGCAGCCTCGAAGGGCATCCAAAGAGGAATGAGCAGTTCTTC